Sequencing of this T cell receptor (beta chain) was carried out in a study of blood T cell repertoires in COVID-19 (dated by TCRdb to the early 2020s). About the investigation overall: Collaborator samples came from the United States, Italy and Spain and covered acute and convalescent phases of COVID-19. The prospective study material was composed of cDNA or gDNA derived from T cells, B-cell-depleted T cells, or PBMCs. The dataset comprised deeply sampled blood TCRbeta repertoires from subjects exposed to, actively infected with, or recovered from COVID-19. The repertoires were released in a freely available public database meant as a resource for research on the immune response to SARS-CoV-2. Samples were obtained from the ongoing ImmuneRACE study (first 160 participants) and from about 1,300 subjects provided by 6 global collaborators. Sample metadata almost always included a de-identified subject ID, COVID-19 status, age in years and sex. HLA class I and class II types, where available, came from metadata supplied by the sample provider rather than from assay-based typing.

The collaborating institutions used their own protocols to collect whole blood in K2EDTA tubes. For TCRbeta analysis, collaborators shipped samples as frozen whole blood, isolated PBMCs, or DNA extracted from either of those sample types. From the cysteine up to the phenylalanine, the CDR3 has a length of 14 residues. This entry keeps only the CDR3 DNA: 42 bases, framed from base 1. V ends up 6 bases short and J 7 bases short, with an unmatched junction base count of 5. CDR1 and CDR2, looked up from the germline V gene, are LGHNA and YNFKEQ. Overall study results and their limits: How much clinical and demographic metadata was included differed by source and by participant, and the metadata was provided uncurated.

With regard to this clone: Its antigen has not been determined. There are no base qualities to consult, and no much larger clone falls within one base.

The immunoSEQ Assay, a bias-controlled multiplex PCR, was used to amplify TCRbeta CDR3 regions from genomic DNA. As for the authors' bioinformatics: Nucleated cell counts per sample were estimated from amplification of reference gene primers within the assay. To quantify the absolute abundance of each unique TCRbeta CDR3 rearrangement, sequence reads were collapsed and filtered. For each sample, productive Simpson clonality was calculated as the square root of Simpson's diversity index across productive rearrangements. In TCRdb, the immuneACCESS table is reduced to in-frame sequences with V and J assigned. These tables do not hold every clone; where another copy was compared, an unresolved V gene accounts for under half, and the others remain unexplained. That table gives V, J and clone size, and the DNA gave D and trimming. The sample data list under 150,000 clones, and 75% to 90% of these were observed just once. Clones ranked in the top ten supply approximately 2.5% of the sample.

The sequence joins TRBV4-2 to TRBJ1-6; 8 middle bases align to TRBD1. The receptor was isolated from a young man with acute or convalescent COVID-19. Material for sequencing was peripheral blood. The nucleotides read TGTGCCAGCAGTCCACAGGGGGTGAATTCACCCCTCCACTTT. Its amino acids are CASSPQGVNSPLHF.